This T cell receptor beta chain was found in a study of blood T cell repertoires in COVID-19. From germline, CDR1 is KGHSH and CDR2 LQKENI. The V gene end was trimmed by 3 bases and the J gene end by 5 bases; junction bases not matched to a gene: 7. CDR3 length equals 15 residues. Only in-frame clones appear in the TCRdb table, and some are missing; sequencing was by immunoSEQ multiplex PCR. The table includes 150,000 to 200,000 clones, about 86% detected once. Clinical history as reported by participants underpinned cohort assignment. The V gene is TRBV18, the J gene TRBJ1-2, with 9 bases identical to TRBD1. The sequence derives from a woman between 35 and 50 years old in a cohort exposed to, infected with or recovered from COVID-19 (not recorded which). Source material: PBMCs or T cells enriched from blood (not recorded which). The CDR3: CASSPEGQGGYGYTF. DNA of the CDR3: TGTGCCAGCTCACCGGAGGGACAGGGAGGGTATGGCTACACCTTC.